These 17 T cell receptor beta chains came from one sample sequenced in a study of cytomegalovirus exposure and HLA in healthy donors. The PCR had 60 Vbeta and 13 Jbeta primers. Profiling relied on immunoSEQ multiplex PCR, and the TCRdb table lists in-frame clones only, not all of them. The sample consists of over 150,000 clones, roughly 80% of them appearing once. Sequencing was done on a sample of PBMCs. These TCRs come from a middle-aged man in good health and CMV-seronegative.

The sample holds a few counts of this clone. In nucleotides, the CDR3 is TGTGCCAGCACCCTTTCAGGGGCTAATTCACCCCTCCACTTT. Translating it yields CASTLSGANSPLHF. This rearrangement joins TRBV7-9 to TRBJ1-6; a possible D gene is TRBD1 (6 bases). CDR3 size: 14 residues. Germline V gives CDR1 SEHNR, CDR2 FQNEAQ (reference sequence). V dropped 7 bases and J dropped 6 bases, with 13 bases sitting between them.

This chain connects TRBV18 to TRBJ2-2; D possibly corresponds to TRBD2 (5 bases). This CDR3 contains 15 residues. Germline V gene lookup returns CDR1 KGHSH and CDR2 LQKENI. V was trimmed by 0 bases and J by 7 bases, leaving 12 bases between them. As DNA, the CDR3 is TGTGCCAGCTCACCACCGAGTCTAGCAGGCGGGGAGCTGTTTTTT. Protein product: CASSPPSLAGGELFF.

A remark on this clone: A junction boundary mismatches the germline segment, possibly from a read error. The chain joins TRBV29-1 to TRBJ1-2; D unresolved. The V gene's germline CDR1 is SQVTM and CDR2 ANQGSEA. CDR3 length equals 15 residues. The CDR3 bases are TGCAGCGTTGAAGATGGCCACACCTATAACTATGGCTGCACCTTC. Encoded protein: CSVEDGHTYNYGCTF.

This chain links TRBV27 with TRBJ2-1; D unclear. Trimming removed 2 bases from V and 5 bases from J, with 7 bases in between. The CDR3 is 13 residues long. Germline CDR1 and CDR2: MNHEY and SMNVEV (reference sequence). Here the CDR3 reads CASSLGPDNEQFF. In nucleotides, the CDR3 is TGTGCCAGCAGTTTAGGCCCCGACAATGAGCAGTTCTTC.

This chain connects TRBV6-1 to TRBJ2-7; 7 bases agree with TRBD1. There are 13 residues in the CDR3. With V trimmed by 4 bases and J by 3 bases, 3 bases remained unmatched. Per the germline V gene, CDR1 is MNHNS and CDR2 is SASEGT. The CDR3 DNA reads as TGTGCCAGCAGTGTAGGGGGCCTCTACGAGCAGTACTTC. It specifies CASSVGGLYEQYF.

This clone has only one observation. The gene calls are TRBV27 and TRBJ2-1; no clear D gene. V gave up 7 bases and J gave up 5 bases, with 6 bases separating them. Germline V gene data show CDR1 as MNHEY and CDR2 as SMNVEV (reference sequence). The CDR3 extends over 11 amino acids. The chain's CDR3 is CASILNNEQFF. CDR3 sequence (DNA): TGTGCCAGCATTCTTAACAATGAGCAGTTCTTC.

This sequence joins TRBV19 and TRBJ2-2; D not resolved. The CDR3 totals 14 residues. Trimming cost V 7 bases and J 5 bases, with 14 bases left between them. Germline V gene sequence: CDR1 LNHDA, CDR2 SQIVND (reference sequence). The CDR3 here is CASNGRVATGELFF. The CDR3 DNA follows: TGTGCCAGTAATGGCCGCGTAGCTACCGGGGAGCTGTTTTTT.

The chain recombines TRBV30 with TRBJ1-1, with 7 bases fitting TRBD1. The germline gives CDR1 GTSNPN, CDR2 SVGIG (reference sequence). The ends lost 2 bases at V and 4 bases at J; junction bases unmatched: 4. The CDR3 sequence is 13 residues long. CDR3 sequence: CAWSLGGVTEAFF. CDR3 in DNA: TGTGCCTGGAGTTTAGGGGGCGTCACTGAAGCTTTCTTT.

As DNA, the CDR3 is TGCAGCGTTGAGGGGCCAGATAATGAAAAACTGTTTTTT. Its translation: CSVEGPDNEKLFF. This chain connects TRBV29-1 to TRBJ1-4; D is perhaps TRBD1 (5 bases). This CDR3 is 13 amino acids long. V dropped 3 bases and J dropped 4 bases, with 9 bases sitting between them. Germline V lookup: CDR1 SQVTM, CDR2 ANQGSEA.

This chain connects TRBV7-3 to TRBJ2-3; D is perhaps TRBD2 (7 bases). The V gene's germline CDR1 is SGHTA and CDR2 FQGTGA. V shed 7 bases and J shed 1 base, with 15 bases lying between them. The CDR3 covers 15 residues. CDR3: CASTPGGPGTDTQYF. CDR3 bases: TGTGCCAGCACCCCCGGGGGGCCGGGCACAGATACGCAGTATTTT.

The chain employs TRBV19 and TRBJ2-2, with D possibly matching TRBD2 (6 bases). This CDR3 contains 16 residues. Germline CDR1 reads LNHDA; CDR2 reads SQIVND (reference sequence). Trimming stripped 5 bases from V and 1 base from J, with 14 bases between. The CDR3 bases are TGTGCCAGTAGTCGCCCGACTAGTGTGAACACCGGGGAGCTGTTTTTT. This codes for CASSRPTSVNTGELFF. Complete variable domain (other parts from reference TRBV19 and TRBJ2-2): DGGITQSPKYLFRKEGQNVTLSCEQNLNHDAMYWYRQDPGQGLRLIYYSQIVNDFQKGDIAEGYSVSREKKESFPLTVTSAQKNPTAFYLCASSRPTSVNTGELFFGEGSRLTVL.

The V gene is TRBV11-2, the J gene TRBJ2-4, with TRBD2 matching over 10 bases. Germline V gene sequence: CDR1 SGHAT, CDR2 FQNNGV. The CDR3 spans 17 residues. V lost 2 bases, J lost 0 bases, and 4 bases stayed unmatched. As DNA, the CDR3 is TGTGCCAGCAGCTTAATAGCGGGGGGATTAGCCAAAAACATTCAGTACTTC. It specifies CASSLIAGGLAKNIQYF.

The rearrangement joins TRBV5-1 to TRBJ2-3; 13 bases map to TRBD2. Per germline, CDR1 SGHRS and CDR2 YFSETQ. Losses at the gene ends were 4 bases for V and 0 bases for J; bases not matched to a gene: 5. This CDR3 is 17 amino acids long. As DNA, the CDR3 is TGCGCCAGCAGCGCGGGACTAGCGGGGCCTAGCACAGATACGCAGTATTTT. Its translation is CASSAGLAGPSTDTQYF.

The chain employs TRBV14 and TRBJ1-1; 11 bases are a match to TRBD1. Germline CDR1 and CDR2: SGHDN and FVKESK. J gave up 0 bases and V 3 bases, and 3 bases lay outside the gene matches. CDR3 size: 16 residues. The CDR3 here is CASSQDRGRVNTEAFF. The CDR3 nucleotides read TGTGCCAGCAGCCAGGACAGGGGGCGCGTGAACACTGAAGCTTTCTTT.

This chain uses TRBV6-6 with TRBJ1-4; 8 bases are a match to TRBD1. The germline gives CDR1 MNHNY, CDR2 SVGAGI (reference sequence). The CDR3 has 16 residues. Trimming at V came to 2 bases and at J to 5 bases, leaving 7 bases not matched to a gene. Here the CDR3 reads CASSYVSGTGNEKLFF. DNA for the CDR3: TGTGCCAGCAGTTACGTGTCCGGGACAGGAAATGAAAAACTGTTTTTT.

The chain recombines TRBV7-2 with TRBJ2-5; D call uncertain. The germline V and J ends were trimmed by 0 bases and 4 bases, with 6 bases remaining between them. CDR1 is SGHTA, CDR2 FQGNSA, per germline. The CDR3 loop spans 13 amino acids. CDR3 sequence: CASSLAHVETQYF. CDR3 nucleotide sequence: TGTGCCAGCAGCTTAGCACATGTAGAGACCCAGTACTTC.

This clone was seen a handful of times. The chain carries TRBV9 and TRBJ1-6; D is uncertain. Germline values: CDR1 SGDLS, CDR2 YYNGEE. The V gene lost 4 bases and the J gene lost 3 bases, with 5 bases spanning the gap. The length of the CDR3 is 13 residues. CDR3 loop: CASSTYYNSPLHF. As DNA, the CDR3 is TGTGCCAGCAGCACATACTATAATTCACCCCTCCACTTT.